This entry lists 10 T cell receptor beta chains sequenced from one sample in a study of T cells in Graves' hyperthyroidism and ophthalmopathy. Amplification of TCR beta CDR3 regions was performed using RNA transcripts as template. The study used the HTBI primer set for a first-round RT-PCR of the TCR CDR3. MiXCR, applied by TCRdb to the multiplex PCR reads, yields one record per CDR3 protein. The table lists over 650,000 distinct CDR3 sequences, around 15% of them singletons. Sequencing used blood. Receptor source: a man younger than 30 with Graves' hyperthyroidism.

This clonotype appeared many times. The chain has TRBV20-1 and TRBJ2-3, with 7 bases aligning to TRBD1. CDR1 and CDR2 from the germline V gene are DFQATT and SNEGSKA (reference sequence). V lost 8 bases and J lost 7; bases outside the gene matches: 12. The CDR3 covers 13 residues. The CDR3 here is CSTGVSHVNTQYF. DNA for the CDR3: TGCAGTACAGGGGTTTCTCACGTTAATACGCAGTATTTT.

This clonotype was counted only a few times. CDR3 loop: CASSLAGDGRDEQYF. In DNA form, the CDR3 reads TGTGCCAGCAGCTTAGCGGGAGACGGTAGAGACGAGCAGTACTTC. The gene calls are TRBV7-2 and TRBJ2-7; D may be TRBD2 (5 bases). Germline CDR1 SGHTA, CDR2 FQGNSA. The CDR3 runs to 15 residues. V was pared by 0 bases and J by 5 bases, with 14 bases between.

This clonotype was seen a few times. The chain employs TRBV9 and TRBJ2-1, with 11 bases identical to TRBD2. CDR3 length equals 16 residues. The ends lost 4 bases at V and 5 bases at J; junction bases unmatched: 8. CDR1 is SGDLS and CDR2 is YYNGEE in the germline V gene. The CDR3 is CASSPGGLAVDNEQFF. As DNA, the CDR3 is TGTGCCAGCAGCCCTGGGGGACTAGCGGTAGACAATGAGCAGTTCTTC.

The CDR3, as DNA: TGTGCCAGCTATCGGGGAGGGCACACAGATACGCAGTATTTT. Translating it yields CASYRGGHTDTQYF. The rearrangement joins TRBV9 to TRBJ2-3; 7 nucleotides agree with TRBD2. Germline CDR1 SGDLS, CDR2 YYNGEE. The CDR3 has 14 residues. The junction had 7 bases not matched to a gene; V was cut back by 7 bases and J by 2 bases.

The chain uses TRBV5-8 and TRBJ2-7; D might be TRBD1 or TRBD2, each matching 5 bases. Per the germline V gene, CDR1 is SGHTS and CDR2 is YDEGEE. V shed 4 bases and J shed 5 bases, with 13 bases lying between them. CDR3 length equals 13 residues. The CDR3: CASSAGTGHEQYF. For the CDR3, the DNA is TGTGCCAGCAGCGCCGGTACGGGGCACGAGCAGTACTTC.

This clonotype was picked up many times. The chain couples TRBV2 to TRBJ1-2; perhaps TRBD1 as D (5 bases). This CDR3 comprises 13 residues. V was cut by 3 bases and J by 3 bases, with 8 bases left in between. Germline V lookup: CDR1 SNHLY, CDR2 FYNNEI. As DNA, the CDR3 is TGTGCCAGCAGTGAGGGGGGAGACTATGGCTACACCTTC. Translated, it gives CASSEGGDYGYTF.

This clonotype was observed at least ten times. The rearrangement links TRBV27 to TRBJ2-1, with a weak D call TRBD1 (6 bases). Trimming cost V 6 bases and J 14 bases, with 14 bases left between them. Germline V gene data show CDR1 as MNHEY and CDR2 as SMNVEV (reference sequence). This CDR3 has 11 amino acids. The CDR3 region has the DNA TGTGCCAGCAGGGGTACGACAGGAGAGTTCTTC. Its protein is CASRGTTGEFF.

This clonotype was seen a few times. The V call is TRBV28, the J call TRBJ2-5; D possibly corresponds to TRBD1 (5 bases). The CDR3 has 14 residues. Trimming took 2 bases from V and 14 from J, leaving 21 bases between them. Germline-derived CDR1 and CDR2 are MDHEN and SYDVKM. CDR3 nucleotides: TGTGCCAGCAGTTTACAGGGAACGATTACCCACGTCTACTTC. Amino acids: CASSLQGTITHVYF.

In this sample, this clonotype turned up a few times. The chain combines TRBV11-3 with TRBJ2-2, with 7 bases that match TRBD1. V lost 3 bases, J lost 6 bases, and 7 bases stayed unmatched. The CDR3 totals 15 residues. Germline lookup yields CDR1 SGHNT and CDR2 YENEEA. This CDR3 is CASSLRGLSAGELFF. The CDR3 DNA reads TGTGCCAGCAGCTTGAGGGGGCTTTCGGCCGGGGAGCTGTTTTTT. Combining the CDR3 with reference TRBV11-3 and TRBJ2-2 gives the whole variable domain EAGVVQSPRYKIIEKKQPVAFWCNPISGHNTLYWYLQNLGQGPELLIRYENEEAVDDSQLPKDRFSAERLKGVDSTLKIQPAELGDSAVYLCASSLRGLSAGELFFGEGSRLTVL.

This clonotype was counted between two and nine times. This chain connects TRBV24-1 to TRBJ2-1; 12 bases map to TRBD1. The germline CDR1 and CDR2 sequences are KGHDR and SFDVKD. The CDR3 totals 15 residues. V was pared by 3 bases and J by 8 bases, with 4 bases of the junction left unmatched. This chain's CDR3 is CATSDPGTGGDEQFF. The CDR3 DNA reads as TGTGCCACCAGTGATCCCGGGACAGGGGGCGATGAGCAGTTCTTC.